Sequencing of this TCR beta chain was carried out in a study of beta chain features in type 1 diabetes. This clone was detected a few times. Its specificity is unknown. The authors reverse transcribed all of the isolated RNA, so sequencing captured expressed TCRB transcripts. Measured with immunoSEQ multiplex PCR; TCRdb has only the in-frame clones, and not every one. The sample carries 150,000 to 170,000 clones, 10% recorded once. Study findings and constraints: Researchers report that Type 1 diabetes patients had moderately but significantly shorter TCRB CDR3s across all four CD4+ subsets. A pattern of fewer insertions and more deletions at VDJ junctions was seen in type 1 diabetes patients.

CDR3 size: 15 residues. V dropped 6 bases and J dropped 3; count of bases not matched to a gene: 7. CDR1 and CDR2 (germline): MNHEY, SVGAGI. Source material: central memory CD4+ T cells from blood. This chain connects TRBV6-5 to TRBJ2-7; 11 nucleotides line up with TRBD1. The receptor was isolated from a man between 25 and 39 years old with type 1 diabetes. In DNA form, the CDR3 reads TGTGCCAGCAGCCAAGCCGGGACAGGGGGCTACGAGCAGTACTTC. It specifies CASSQAGTGGYEQYF.